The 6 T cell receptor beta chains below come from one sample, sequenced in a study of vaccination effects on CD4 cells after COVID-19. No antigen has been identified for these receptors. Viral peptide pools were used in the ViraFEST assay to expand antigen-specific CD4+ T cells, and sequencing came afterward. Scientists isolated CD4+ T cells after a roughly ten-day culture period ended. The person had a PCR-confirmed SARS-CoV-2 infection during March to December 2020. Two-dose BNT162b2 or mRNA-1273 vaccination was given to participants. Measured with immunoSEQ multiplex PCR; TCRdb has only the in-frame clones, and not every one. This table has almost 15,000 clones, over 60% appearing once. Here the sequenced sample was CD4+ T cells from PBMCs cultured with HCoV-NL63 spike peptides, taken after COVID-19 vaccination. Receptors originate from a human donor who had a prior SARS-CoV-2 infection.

CDR3: CASSQGGRDTEAFF. The DNA for the CDR3 is TGTGCCAGCAGCCAAGGGGGCCGGGACACTGAAGCTTTCTTT. The chain joins TRBV3-1 (or the pseudogene TRBV3-2) to TRBJ1-1; TRBD1 might be the D (5 bases). CDR3 length: 14 residues. The V end was cut by 1 base, the J end by 3 bases, with 9 bases between. Germline CDR1 is LGHDT and CDR2 is YNNKEL (reference sequence).

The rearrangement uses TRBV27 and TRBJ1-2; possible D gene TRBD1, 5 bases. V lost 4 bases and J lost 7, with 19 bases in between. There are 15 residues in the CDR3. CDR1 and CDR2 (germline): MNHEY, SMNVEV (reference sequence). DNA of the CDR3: TGTGCCAGCAGTTCCGATAAGGGGAGCCGGTCTGGCTACACCTTC. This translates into CASSSDKGSRSGYTF.

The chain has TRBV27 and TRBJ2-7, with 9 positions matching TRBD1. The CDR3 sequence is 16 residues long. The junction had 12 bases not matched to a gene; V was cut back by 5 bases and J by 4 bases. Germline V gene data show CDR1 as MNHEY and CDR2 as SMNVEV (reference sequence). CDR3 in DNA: TGTGCCAGCAGTCCGATGGGACAGGGAAGGATGTACGAGCAGTACTTC. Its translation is CASSPMGQGRMYEQYF.

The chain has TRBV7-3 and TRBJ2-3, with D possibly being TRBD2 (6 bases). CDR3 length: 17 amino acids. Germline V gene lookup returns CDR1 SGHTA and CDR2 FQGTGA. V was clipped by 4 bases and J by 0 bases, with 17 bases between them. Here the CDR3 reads CASSSTPGTLSTDTQYF. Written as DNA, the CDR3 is TGTGCCAGCAGCTCGACCCCCGGGACTCTCAGCACAGATACGCAGTATTTT.

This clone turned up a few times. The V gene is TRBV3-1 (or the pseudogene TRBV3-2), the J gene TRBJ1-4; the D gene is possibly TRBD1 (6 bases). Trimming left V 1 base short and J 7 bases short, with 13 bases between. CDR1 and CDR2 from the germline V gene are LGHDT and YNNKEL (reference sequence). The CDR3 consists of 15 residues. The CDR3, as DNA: TGTGCCAGCAGCCAAGCGCAGGGGTTGTCTGAAAAACTGTTTTTT. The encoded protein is CASSQAQGLSEKLFF.

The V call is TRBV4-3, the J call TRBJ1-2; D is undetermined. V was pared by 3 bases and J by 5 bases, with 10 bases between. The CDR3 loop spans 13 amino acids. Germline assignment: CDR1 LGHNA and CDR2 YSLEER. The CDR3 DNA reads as TGCGCCAGCAGCCAGGACCTAGGGTATGGCTACACCTTC. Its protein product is CASSQDLGYGYTF.